A selection of T cell receptor beta chains follows, all from one sample in a study of blood T cell repertoires in COVID-19. Some clones are missing from TCRdb's copy, which holds only in-frame ones; the method was immunoSEQ multiplex PCR. The sample includes more than 350,000 clones, around 87% of them seen just once. The source material was PBMCs or T cells enriched from blood (not recorded which). The receptors stem from a man in his late teens or twenties who had recovered from COVID-19. Each CDR3 is given with its conserved first and last residue. D genes are given only for firm matches. Clone size is given for some rows only: seen once, a few or many times, or a class if the clone is expanded.

v_gene,d_gene,abundance,j_gene,CDR3aa,CDR3nt
TRBV5-1,-,-,TRBJ2-2,CASSSTSAAGELFF,TGCGCCAGCAGCTCTACTAGTGCGGCCGGGGAGCTGTTTTTT
TRBV30,TRBD1,-,TRBJ2-7,CAWKATGGSVYEQYF,TGTGCCTGGAAAGCGACAGGGGGCAGTGTGTACGAGCAGTACTTC
TRBV5-5,-,once,TRBJ1-2,CASSLFNSYGYTF,TGTGCCAGCAGCTTGTTTAATTCCTATGGCTACACCTTC
TRBV19,TRBD1,once,TRBJ1-2,CASSATGPNYGYTF,TGTGCCAGTAGCGCGACAGGGCCCAACTATGGCTACACCTTC
TRBV9,-,-,TRBJ2-7,CASSVAPSFYEQYF,TGTGCCAGCAGCGTAGCTCCTAGTTTCTACGAGCAGTACTTC
TRBV7-9,-,-,TRBJ2-1,CASSSNSGDEQFF,TGTGCCAGCAGCTCGAATAGCGGAGATGAGCAGTTCTTC
TRBV5-1,TRBD1,-,TRBJ1-1,CASSLKGASEAFF,TGCGCCAGCAGCCTGAAGGGGGCATCCGAAGCTTTCTTT
TRBV5-1,-,-,TRBJ2-2,CASLGQSNTGELFF,TGCGCCAGCCTCGGACAGTCGAACACCGGGGAGCTGTTTTTT
TRBV11-2,-,-,TRBJ2-2,CASSPVQNTGELFF,TGTGCCAGCAGCCCAGTTCAGAACACCGGGGAGCTGTTTTTT
TRBV6-5,TRBD1,-,TRBJ1-4,CASSFRRGPSEKLFF,TGTGCCAGCAGTTTTAGGAGGGGGCCAAGTGAAAAACTGTTTTTT
TRBV6-5,-,-,TRBJ1-2,CASAADSSYGYTF,TGTGCCAGCGCTGCTGACAGCAGTTATGGCTACACCTTC
TRBV19,TRBD2,-,TRBJ2-3,CASRRGLAATDTQYF,TGTGCCAGTAGGCGGGGCCTAGCGGCTACAGATACGCAGTATTTT
TRBV6-5,TRBD1,-,TRBJ1-3,CASSLNRGGNTIYF,TGTGCCAGCAGTTTGAACAGGGGTGGAAACACCATATATTTT
TRBV21-1,-,-,TRBJ1-1,CASSKQAGTEAFF,TGTGCCAGCAGCAAACAGGCGGGGACTGAAGCTTTCTTT
TRBV28,-,-,TRBJ2-7,CASTGGGGREQYF,TGTGCCAGCACGGGTGGGGGAGGCAGGGAGCAGTACTTC
TRBV29-1,-,-,TRBJ1-3,CSVELFSGNTIYF,TGCAGCGTTGAACTGTTCTCTGGAAACACCATATATTTT
TRBV19,TRBD1,-,TRBJ1-1,CASSRGDRPNTEAFF,TGTGCCAGTAGTAGGGGGGACAGGCCGAACACTGAAGCTTTCTTT
TRBV7-9,-,-,TRBJ1-6,CASSSLGVSNNSPLHF,TGTGCCAGCAGCTCGTTGGGCGTTAGTAATAATTCACCCCTCCACTTT
TRBV30,-,-,TRBJ2-7,CAWNLGSNYEQYF,TGTGCCTGGAATCTGGGCAGCAATTACGAGCAGTACTTC
TRBV28,TRBD2,-,TRBJ2-3,CASILGGAATDTQYF,TGTGCCAGCATCCTCGGGGGGGCGGCCACAGATACGCAGTATTTT
TRBV5-1,TRBD1,-,TRBJ2-3,CASSRGPGMADTQYF,TGCGCCAGCAGCAGGGGGCCAGGGATGGCAGATACGCAGTATTTT
TRBV9,TRBD1,-,TRBJ2-7,CASSPQRGTGSYEQYF,TGTGCCAGCAGCCCGCAGAGGGGGACAGGCTCCTACGAGCAGTACTTC
TRBV5-1,TRBD2,-,TRBJ2-1,CASSLPLAGVYNEQFF,TGCGCCAGCAGCTTACCATTAGCGGGGGTTTACAATGAGCAGTTCTTC
TRBV28,-,-,TRBJ1-1,CASRRGQGGSEAFF,TGTGCCAGCAGGAGAGGCCAAGGCGGTAGCGAAGCTTTCTTT
TRBV11-3,-,-,TRBJ2-7,CASSFGTPTYEQYF,TGTGCCAGCAGCTTCGGGACACCCACCTACGAGCAGTACTTC
TRBV23-1,-,-,TRBJ2-1,CASSTSGTHTYNEQFF,TGCGCCAGCAGTACCTCCGGGACTCACACCTACAATGAGCAGTTCTTC
TRBV9,-,-,TRBJ2-1,CASSADFGNEQFF,TGTGCCAGCAGCGCCGACTTCGGCAATGAGCAGTTCTTC
TRBV28,TRBD1,-,TRBJ2-3,CASSSGQGNTDTQYF,TGTGCCAGCAGTTCGGGACAGGGAAACACAGATACGCAGTATTTT
TRBV3-1/TRBV3-2,-,-,TRBJ2-7,CASRKGQGNYEQYF,TGTGCCAGCAGAAAGGGGCAGGGGAACTACGAGCAGTACTTC
TRBV9,TRBD2,-,TRBJ2-5,CASSTLAGIQETQYF,TGTGCCAGCAGCACTTTAGCGGGGATTCAAGAGACCCAGTACTTC
TRBV13,-,-,TRBJ2-5,CASSLAGWASQETQYF,TGTGCCAGCAGCTTAGCGGGGTGGGCGTCCCAAGAGACCCAGTACTTC
TRBV7-2,TRBD2,-,TRBJ2-7,CASSPGLSGDEQYF,TGTGCCAGCAGCCCCGGTCTGAGCGGGGACGAGCAGTACTTC
TRBV20-1,-,-,TRBJ1-2,CSARDRGGYTF,TGCAGTGCTAGAGATAGGGGTGGCTACACCTTC
TRBV10-1,TRBD2,-,TRBJ2-3,CASSDGGGADTQYF,TGCGCCAGCAGTGACGGCGGGGGGGCAGATACGCAGTATTTT
TRBV10-3,-,-,TRBJ2-3,CAISESGGRGYFTDTQYF,TGTGCCATCAGTGAGTCCGGGGGCAGGGGGTATTTCACAGATACGCAGTATTTT
TRBV7-8,-,-,TRBJ1-3,CASSGRVLSGNTIYF,TGTGCCAGCAGCGGCCGGGTCCTCTCTGGAAACACCATATATTTT
TRBV12-3/TRBV12-4,-,-,TRBJ1-2,CASSFSGPYGYTF,TGTGCCAGCAGTTTTTCTGGCCCCTATGGCTACACCTTC
TRBV4-3,TRBD2,few,TRBJ2-3,CASSQGGGRYTDTQYF,TGCGCCAGCAGCCAAGGTGGCGGGAGGTACACAGATACGCAGTATTTT
TRBV23-1,TRBD1,-,TRBJ1-5,CASTGTGGSYSNQPQHF,TGCGCCAGCACAGGGACAGGGGGATCATATAGCAATCAGCCCCAGCATTTT
TRBV6-5,TRBD2,-,TRBJ2-1,CASSYFAVAGREQFF,TGTGCCAGCAGTTACTTCGCGGTAGCGGGGCGTGAGCAGTTCTTC
TRBV13,TRBD2,-,TRBJ2-1,CASSPRGTSGFNEQFF,TGTGCCAGCAGCCCCCGCGGGACTAGCGGATTTAATGAGCAGTTCTTC
TRBV5-1,TRBD1,few,TRBJ2-3,CASSYRQGTTDTQYF,TGCGCCAGCAGCTACCGACAGGGAACCACAGATACGCAGTATTTT
TRBV30,-,once,TRBJ2-7,CAWSPSGPTYEQYF,TGTGCCTGGAGTCCCAGCGGGCCAACCTACGAGCAGTACTTC
TRBV27,-,-,TRBJ1-2,CASNFAGSNYGYTF,TGTGCCAGCAATTTTGCGGGGTCTAACTATGGCTACACCTTC
TRBV2,-,-,TRBJ1-5,CASSDDRPNQPQHF,TGTGCCAGCAGTGATGACAGACCCAATCAGCCCCAGCATTTT